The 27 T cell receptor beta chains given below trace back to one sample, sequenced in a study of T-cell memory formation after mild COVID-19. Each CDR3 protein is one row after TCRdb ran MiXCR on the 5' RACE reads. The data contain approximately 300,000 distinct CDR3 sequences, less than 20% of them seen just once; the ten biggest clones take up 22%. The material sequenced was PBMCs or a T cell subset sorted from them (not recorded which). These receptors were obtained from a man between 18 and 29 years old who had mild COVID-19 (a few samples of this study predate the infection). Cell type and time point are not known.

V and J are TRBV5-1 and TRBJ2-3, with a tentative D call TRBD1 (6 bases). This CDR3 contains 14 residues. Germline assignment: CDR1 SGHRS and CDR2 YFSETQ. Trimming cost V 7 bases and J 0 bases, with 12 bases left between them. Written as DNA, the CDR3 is TGCGCCAGCCGGGACACGACGAGCACAGATACGCAGTATTTT. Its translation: CASRDTTSTDTQYF.

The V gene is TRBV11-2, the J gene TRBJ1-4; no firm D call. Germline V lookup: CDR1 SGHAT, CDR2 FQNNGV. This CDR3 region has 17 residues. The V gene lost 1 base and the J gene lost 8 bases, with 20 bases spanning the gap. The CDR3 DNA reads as TGTGCCAGCAGCTTAGGGCCCACTGGAAGGGTCGGGGAAAAACTGTTTTTT. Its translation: CASSLGPTGRVGEKLFF.

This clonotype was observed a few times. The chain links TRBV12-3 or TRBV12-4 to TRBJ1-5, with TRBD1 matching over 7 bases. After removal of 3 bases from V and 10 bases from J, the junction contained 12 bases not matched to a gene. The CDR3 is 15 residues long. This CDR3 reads CASSFTSGGEYPQHF. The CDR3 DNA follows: TGTGCCAGCAGTTTTACTTCAGGGGGGGAGTACCCCCAGCATTTT.

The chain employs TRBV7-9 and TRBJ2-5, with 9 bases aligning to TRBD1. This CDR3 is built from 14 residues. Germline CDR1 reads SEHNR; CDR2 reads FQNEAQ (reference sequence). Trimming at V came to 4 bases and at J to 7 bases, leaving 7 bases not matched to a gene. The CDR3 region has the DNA TGTGCCAGCAGCTCCCCGGGACAGGGCTGGACCCAGTACTTC. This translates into CASSSPGQGWTQYF. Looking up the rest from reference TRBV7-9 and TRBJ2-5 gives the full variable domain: DTGVSQNPRHKITKRGQNVTFRCDPISEHNRLYWYRQTLGQGPEFLTYFQNEAQLEKSRLLSDRFSAERPKGSFSTLEIQRTEQGDSAMYLCASSSPGQGWTQYFGPGTRLLVL.

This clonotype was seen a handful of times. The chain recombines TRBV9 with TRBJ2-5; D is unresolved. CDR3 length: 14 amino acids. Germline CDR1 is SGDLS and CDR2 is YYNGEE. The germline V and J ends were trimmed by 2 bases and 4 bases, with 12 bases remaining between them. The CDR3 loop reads CASSVVGSGETQYF. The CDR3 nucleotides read TGTGCCAGCAGCGTTGTTGGGTCCGGAGAGACCCAGTACTTC.

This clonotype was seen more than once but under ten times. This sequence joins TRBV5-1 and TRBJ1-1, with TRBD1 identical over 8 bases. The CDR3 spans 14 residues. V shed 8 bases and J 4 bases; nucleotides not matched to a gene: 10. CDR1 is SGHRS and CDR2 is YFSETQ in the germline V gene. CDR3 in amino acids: CASGRDRPSTEAFF. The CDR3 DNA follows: TGCGCCAGTGGAAGGGACAGGCCCTCCACTGAAGCTTTCTTT.

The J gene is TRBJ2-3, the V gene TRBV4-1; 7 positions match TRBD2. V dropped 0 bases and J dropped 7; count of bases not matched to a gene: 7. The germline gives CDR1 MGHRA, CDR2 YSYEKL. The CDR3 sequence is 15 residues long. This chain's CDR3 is CASSQEAGLLNTQYF. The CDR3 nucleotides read TGCGCCAGCAGCCAAGAAGCGGGACTGTTAAATACGCAGTATTTT.

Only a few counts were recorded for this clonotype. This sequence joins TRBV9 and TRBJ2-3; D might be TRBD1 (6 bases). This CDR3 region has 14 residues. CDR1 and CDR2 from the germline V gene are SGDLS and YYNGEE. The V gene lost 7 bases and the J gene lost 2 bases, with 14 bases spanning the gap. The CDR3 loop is CASGQQGDTDTQYF. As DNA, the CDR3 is TGTGCCAGCGGCCAACAGGGCGACACAGATACGCAGTATTTT.

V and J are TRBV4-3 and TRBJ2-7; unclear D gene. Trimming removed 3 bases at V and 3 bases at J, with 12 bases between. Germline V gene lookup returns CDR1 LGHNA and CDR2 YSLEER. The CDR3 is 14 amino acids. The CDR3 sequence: CASSHEDPLYEQYV. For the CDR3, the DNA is TGCGCCAGCAGCCATGAGGACCCCCTCTACGAGCAGTACGTC.

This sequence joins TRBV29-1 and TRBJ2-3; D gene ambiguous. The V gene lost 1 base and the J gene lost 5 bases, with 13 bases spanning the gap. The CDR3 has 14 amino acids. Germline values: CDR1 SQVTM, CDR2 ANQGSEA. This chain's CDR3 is CSVEGVGRRDTQYF. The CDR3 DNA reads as TGCAGCGTTGAAGGGGTCGGGCGAAGAGATACGCAGTATTTT.

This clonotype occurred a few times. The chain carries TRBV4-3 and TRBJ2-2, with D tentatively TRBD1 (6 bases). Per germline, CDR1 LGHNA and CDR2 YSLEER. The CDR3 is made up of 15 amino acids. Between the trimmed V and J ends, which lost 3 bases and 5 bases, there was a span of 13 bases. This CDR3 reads CASSHSGVGTGELFF. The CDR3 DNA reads TGCGCCAGCAGCCATTCAGGGGTTGGGACCGGGGAGCTGTTTTTT.

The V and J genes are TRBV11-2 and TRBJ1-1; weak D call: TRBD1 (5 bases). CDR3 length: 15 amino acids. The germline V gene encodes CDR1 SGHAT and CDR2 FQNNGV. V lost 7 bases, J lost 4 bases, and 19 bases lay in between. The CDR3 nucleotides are TGTGCCAGCACTAAACCCACGGGGCTGAGCACTGAAGCTTTCTTT. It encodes CASTKPTGLSTEAFF.

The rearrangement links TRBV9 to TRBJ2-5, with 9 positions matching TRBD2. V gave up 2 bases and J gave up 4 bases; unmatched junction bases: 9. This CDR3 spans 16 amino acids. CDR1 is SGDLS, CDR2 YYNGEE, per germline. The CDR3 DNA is TGTGCCAGCAGCGTTATGGGCGGGGGGGCAGGAGAGACCCAGTACTTC. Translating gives CASSVMGGGAGETQYF.

This chain's CDR3 is CASGSIGGTGNTIYF. CDR3 bases: TGTGCTAGTGGCTCGATAGGGGGAACTGGAAACACCATATATTTT. This sequence joins TRBV12-5 and TRBJ1-3; TRBD1 might be the D (6 bases). Deletions cut 6 bases from V and 2 bases from J, with 14 bases between. The germline V gene encodes CDR1 LGHNT and CDR2 FRNRAP. The CDR3 is 15 amino acids.

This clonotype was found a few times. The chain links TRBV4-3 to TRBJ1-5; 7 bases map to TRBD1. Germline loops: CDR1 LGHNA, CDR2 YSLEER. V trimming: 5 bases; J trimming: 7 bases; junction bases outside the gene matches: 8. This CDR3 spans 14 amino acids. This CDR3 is CASSLGQSTQPQHF. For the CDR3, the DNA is TGCGCCAGCAGCTTGGGACAGTCGACCCAGCCCCAGCATTTT.

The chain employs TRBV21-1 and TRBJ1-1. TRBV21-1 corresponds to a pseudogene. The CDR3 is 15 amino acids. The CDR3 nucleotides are TGTGCCAGCAGCAAACCGGGACGGTCGGCCACTGAAGCTTTCTTT. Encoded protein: CASSKPGRSATEAFF.

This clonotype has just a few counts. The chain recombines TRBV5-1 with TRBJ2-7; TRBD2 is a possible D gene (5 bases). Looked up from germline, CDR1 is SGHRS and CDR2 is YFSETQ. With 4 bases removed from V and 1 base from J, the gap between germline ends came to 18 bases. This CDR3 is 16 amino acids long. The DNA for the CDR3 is TGCGCCAGCAGCCCAACCCCCGGGGTTATATCCTACGAGCAGTACGTC. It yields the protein CASSPTPGVISYEQYV.

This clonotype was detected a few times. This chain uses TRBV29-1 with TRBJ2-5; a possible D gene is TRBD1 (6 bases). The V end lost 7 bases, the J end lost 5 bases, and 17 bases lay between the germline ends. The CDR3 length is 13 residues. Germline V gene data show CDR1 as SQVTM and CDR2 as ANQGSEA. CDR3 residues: CSAQGTPGETQYF. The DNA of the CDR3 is TGCAGCGCCCAGGGGACACCAGGGGAGACCCAGTACTTC.

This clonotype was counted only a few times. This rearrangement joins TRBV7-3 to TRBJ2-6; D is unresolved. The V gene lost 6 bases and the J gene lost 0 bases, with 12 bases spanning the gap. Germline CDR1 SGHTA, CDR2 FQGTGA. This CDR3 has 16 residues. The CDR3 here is CASSPVGNSGANVLTF. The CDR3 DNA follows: TGTGCCAGCAGTCCCGTGGGGAACTCTGGGGCCAACGTCCTGACTTTC.

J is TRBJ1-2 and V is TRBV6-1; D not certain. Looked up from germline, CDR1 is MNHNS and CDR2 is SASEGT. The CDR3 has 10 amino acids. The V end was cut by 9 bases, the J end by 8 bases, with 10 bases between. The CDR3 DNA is TGTGCCAGTTACTTTGACGGCTACACCTTC. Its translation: CASYFDGYTF.

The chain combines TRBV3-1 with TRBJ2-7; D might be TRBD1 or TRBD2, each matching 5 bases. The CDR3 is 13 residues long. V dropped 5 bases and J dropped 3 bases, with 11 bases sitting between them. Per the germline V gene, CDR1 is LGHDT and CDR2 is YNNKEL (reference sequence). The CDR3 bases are TGTGCCAGCAGCTTCGGGACGAGCTACGAGCAGTACTTC. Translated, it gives CASSFGTSYEQYF.

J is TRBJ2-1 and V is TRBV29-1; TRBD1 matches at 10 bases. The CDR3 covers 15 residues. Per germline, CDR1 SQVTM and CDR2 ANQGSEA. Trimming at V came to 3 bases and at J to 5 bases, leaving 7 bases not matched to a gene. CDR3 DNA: TGCAGCGTTGAGGTCTCCGGGACAGGGGACAATGAGCAGTTCTTC. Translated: CSVEVSGTGDNEQFF.

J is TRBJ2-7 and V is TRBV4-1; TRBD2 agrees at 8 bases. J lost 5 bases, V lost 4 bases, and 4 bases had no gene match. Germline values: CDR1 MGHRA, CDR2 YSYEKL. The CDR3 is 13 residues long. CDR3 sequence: CASSPGGGNEQYF. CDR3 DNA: TGCGCCAGCAGCCCCGGGGGGGGTAACGAGCAGTACTTC.

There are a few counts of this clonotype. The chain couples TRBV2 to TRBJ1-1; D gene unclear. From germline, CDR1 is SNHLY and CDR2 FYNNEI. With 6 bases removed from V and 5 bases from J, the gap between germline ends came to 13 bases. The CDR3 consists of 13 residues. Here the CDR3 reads CASSGTTSTEAFF. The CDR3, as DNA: TGTGCCAGCAGCGGAACTACTTCTACTGAAGCTTTCTTT.

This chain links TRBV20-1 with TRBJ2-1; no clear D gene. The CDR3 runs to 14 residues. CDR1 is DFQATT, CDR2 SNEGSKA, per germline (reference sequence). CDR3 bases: TGCAGGGTCCGATGGGGTAGCTCCTACAATGAGCAGTTCTTC. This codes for CRVRWGSSYNEQFF.

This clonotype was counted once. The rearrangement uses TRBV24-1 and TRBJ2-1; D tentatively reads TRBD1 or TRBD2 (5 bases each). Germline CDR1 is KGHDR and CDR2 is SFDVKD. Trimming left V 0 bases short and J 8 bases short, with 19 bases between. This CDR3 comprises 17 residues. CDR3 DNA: TGTGCCACCAGTGATTTGGGGGGAGCCTTCCCGAGCGATGAGCAGTTCTTC. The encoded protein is CATSDLGGAFPSDEQFF.

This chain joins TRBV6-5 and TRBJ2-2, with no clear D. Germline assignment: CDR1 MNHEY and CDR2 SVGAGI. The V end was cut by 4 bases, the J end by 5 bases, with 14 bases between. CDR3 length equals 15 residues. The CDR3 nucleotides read TGTGCCAGCAGTTCTGGCGACGATTCGACCGGGGAGCTGTTTTTT. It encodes CASSSGDDSTGELFF.